In this sample, the clone carrying this TCR beta chain turned up once. As yet, its antigen is unknown. Unique molecular identifiers featured in each of the TCR beta cDNA libraries. TCRdb re-analysed the PCR reads in MiXCR, keeping a single row per CDR3 protein. The data show 350,000 to 500,000 distinct CDR3 sequences, approximately 39% seen once. CDR3 length: 15 amino acids. Germline-derived CDR1 and CDR2 are WSHSY and SAAADI. V dropped 3 bases and J dropped 6 bases, with 18 bases sitting between them. This sample is part of a study of post-analysis software for immune sequencing data. Regarding the study as a whole: The study found TRBV5-6, TRBV5-1 and TRBV20-1 among 4 or 5 TRBV segments more frequent in patients than controls.

Sequenced sample: blood. This chain links TRBV10-2 with TRBJ2-7; unclear D gene. The receptor comes from a girl aged 2 to 10 with multiple sclerosis. CDR3 residues: CASSDFWSSLSEQYF. The CDR3 region has the DNA TGCGCCAGCAGTGATTTCTGGAGTTCCCTTAGCGAGCAGTACTTC.